This is a list of T cell receptor beta chains from one sample in a study of resident and recirculating memory T cells in vitiligo. Repertoires were generated with immunoSEQ multiplex PCR, while TCRdb's copy carries only in-frame clones and drops some. The sample lists 40,000 to 50,000 clones; around 90% were seen once. The sample was blood. These receptors were obtained from a male donor with vitiligo. CDR3s include the opening cysteine and the closing phenylalanine or tryptophan. Each record gives: V gene, J gene, CDR3 length, CDR3 protein.

V gene: TRBV29-1; J gene: TRBJ2-6; CDR3 length: 17; CDR3 protein: CSVVLVEGTWGANVLTF
V gene: TRBV19; J gene: TRBJ1-5; CDR3 length: 11; CDR3 protein: CASSTGAPQHF
V gene: TRBV9; J gene: TRBJ1-2; CDR3 length: 13; CDR3 protein: CASSLDSYYGYTF
V gene: TRBV20-1; J gene: TRBJ2-7; CDR3 length: 11; CDR3 protein: CSVTGSNEQYF
V gene: TRBV5-4; J gene: TRBJ2-2; CDR3 length: 16; CDR3 protein: CASSLKARGLTGELFF
V gene: TRBV6-1; J gene: TRBJ2-3; CDR3 length: 14; CDR3 protein: CAAGRAPATDTQYF
V gene: TRBV7-3; J gene: TRBJ2-1; CDR3 length: 15; CDR3 protein: CASSRSGQAHNEQFF
V gene: TRBV5-4; J gene: TRBJ1-2; CDR3 length: 12; CDR3 protein: CANRDRGYGYTF
V gene: TRBV5-1; J gene: TRBJ2-1; CDR3 length: 15; CDR3 protein: CASSSDFQRGNEQFF
V gene: TRBV18; J gene: TRBJ2-5; CDR3 length: 15; CDR3 protein: CASSPFGGTQETQYF
V gene: TRBV5-1; J gene: TRBJ1-1; CDR3 length: 16; CDR3 protein: CASSLGGGLTNTEAFF